The source of this TCR beta chain is a study of T-cell memory formation after mild COVID-19. Points from the study as a whole: Nothing showed for sure that second-wave clones peaking on day 37 were SARS-CoV-2 specific.

The 5'RACE method, run with constant-segment primers, produced TCR alpha and TCR beta cDNA libraries (carrying sample barcodes and UMIs). TCRdb recomputed calls from the 5' RACE reads with MiXCR, one row per CDR3 protein. The repertoire consists of 250,000 or so distinct CDR3 sequences, with roughly a tenth occurring once and the leading ten covering 20% to 25%. This clonotype was detected a few times. Its target is unknown. V was trimmed by 1 base and J by 1 base, leaving 7 bases between them. Germline V CDR1 and CDR2: MNHNS, SASEGT. The CDR3 has 14 residues. Material: PBMCs or a T cell subset sorted from them (not recorded which). The TCR comes from a man between 18 and 29 years old who had mild COVID-19 (a few samples of this study predate the infection). Cell type and time point are not known. The chain links TRBV6-1 to TRBJ1-1; no definite D call. The CDR3 coding sequence is TGTGCCAGCAGTGAAGTTGCAGCGAACACTGAAGCTTTCTTT. This encodes CASSEVAANTEAFF.